One sample yielded the 2 T cell receptor beta chains listed below, sequenced in a study of T cells in tumors after PD-1 blockade (dated by TCRdb to about 2019). The library was produced with the immunoSEQ multiplex PCR assay. TCRdb carries this immuneACCESS record with in-frame sequences only. Its versions omit some clonotypes, under half of them owing to an unresolved V gene in the studies checked, with the rest unexplained. The sample table holds nearly 25,000 clones, of which nearly 85% were seen once. The ten largest clonotypes hold around 12% of the sample. The time point label of this sample denotes: after anti-PD-1 therapy. The sequencing used PBMCs, collected after anti-PD-1 treatment. Receptors originate from a human donor with basal cell carcinoma.

This chain joins TRBV7-8 and TRBJ1-5; 9 nucleotides match TRBD1. With V trimmed by 5 bases and J by 5 bases, 4 bases remained unmatched. From germline, CDR1 is SGHVS and CDR2 FQNEAQ. The CDR3 length is 14 residues. The CDR3 DNA reads TGTGCCAGCAGCCAGGGACAGGGTCATCAGCCCCAGCATTTT. Its translation: CASSQGQGHQPQHF. Combining the CDR3 with reference TRBV7-8 and TRBJ1-5 gives the whole variable domain GAGVSQSPRYKVAKRGQDVALRCDPISGHVSLFWYQQALGQGPEFLTYFQNEAQLDKSGLPSDRFFAERPEGSVSTLKIQRTQQEDSAVYLCASSQGQGHQPQHFGDGTRLSIL.

The chain joins TRBV5-1 to TRBJ2-3, with D possibly being TRBD1 (6 bases). Trimming left V 0 bases short and J 2 bases short, with 13 bases between. CDR1 is SGHRS and CDR2 is YFSETQ in the germline V gene. This CDR3 contains 16 residues. CDR3 DNA: TGCGCCAGCAGCTTGGGGGATACAGGGATCACAGATACGCAGTATTTT. Translated, it gives CASSLGDTGITDTQYF.